This passage covers 23 T cell receptor beta chains from one sample sequenced in a study of regulatory T cells in long-lasting Graves disease. Library construction for TCR beta used iRepertoire HTBI primers and Arm-PCR of CDR3 regions. TCRdb redid the calling of the multiplex PCR reads with MiXCR, one entry per CDR3 protein. Of hundreds of thousands of distinct CDR3 sequences in the sample, over 15% were seen once. Time point meaning: newly diagnosed GD, antithyroid drugs for less than 3 months. RNA from PBMCs was the source of the TCR library. These same records also appear under a second study, on T cells in Graves' hyperthyroidism and ophthalmopathy.

The material was peripheral blood mononuclear cells (PBMCs), obtained at new diagnosis, from a patient treated with antithyroid drugs. The receptors were sampled from a woman in her twenties or thirties with Graves disease.

Concerning this clonotype: This may arise from a read error, as a much more abundant clone is one base away. The chain couples TRBV7-2 to TRBJ1-3, with D unresolved. CDR1 SGHTA and CDR2 FQGNSA come from the germline V gene. There are 12 residues in the CDR3. V lost 4 bases, J lost 8 bases, and 9 bases lay in between. The CDR3 DNA is TGTGCCAGCAGCTCCCCCGGAGACACCATATATTTT. This codes for CASSSPGDTIYF.

The chain couples TRBV11-2 to TRBJ2-7; no reliable D call. V was pared by 1 base and J by 6 bases, with 7 bases between. The germline gives CDR1 SGHAT, CDR2 FQNNGV. The CDR3 consists of 12 residues. CDR3 loop: CASSLADVEQYF. DNA for the CDR3: TGTGCCAGCAGCTTAGCGGACGTCGAGCAGTACTTC.

Ten or more counts support this clonotype. The chain is built from TRBV13 and TRBJ1-1; D is ambiguous. V gave up 0 bases and J gave up 11 bases, with 7 bases separating them. Per the germline V gene, CDR1 is PRHDT and CDR2 is FYEKMQ (reference sequence). The CDR3 consists of 11 residues. CDR3 in DNA: TGTGCCAGCAGCTTAGGACCGGGGGCTTTCTTT. The encoded protein is CASSLGPGAFF. The variable domain in full, with the rest retrieved from reference TRBV13 and TRBJ1-1, is AAGVIQSPRHLIKEKRETATLKCYPIPRHDTVYWYQQGPGQDPQFLISFYEKMQSDKGSIPDRFSAQQFSDYHSELNMSSLELGDSALYFCASSLGPGAFFGQGTRLTVV.

This clonotype was recorded at least ten times. V gene TRBV10-1 combines with J gene TRBJ2-7, with D tentatively TRBD2 (6 bases). From germline, CDR1 is WNHNN and CDR2 SYGVQD (reference sequence). CDR3 length: 16 residues. V lost 6 bases to trimming and J lost 0 bases, with 18 bases between them. CDR3 nucleotide sequence: TGCGCCAGCAGAAACCGCCGGGACTGTTGCTCCTACGAGCAGTACTTC. Residues: CASRNRRDCCSYEQYF.

This clonotype occurred many times. The CDR3 loop is CASSYLSRGQGDYEQYF. Here the CDR3 DNA reads TGTGCCAGCAGTTACCTCTCTCGGGGACAGGGGGACTACGAGCAGTACTTC. The chain joins TRBV6-2 or TRBV6-3 to TRBJ2-7; 11 nucleotides match TRBD1. This CDR3 has 17 residues. Germline lookup yields CDR1 MNHEY and CDR2 SVGEGT. J gave up 3 bases and V 2 bases, and 9 bases lay outside the gene matches.

Many counts were recorded for this clonotype. This chain joins TRBV7-9 and TRBJ2-1; 11 nucleotides match TRBD2. The CDR3 consists of 16 residues. Germline V CDR1 and CDR2: SEHNR, FQNEAQ (reference sequence). V shed 8 bases, J shed 7 bases, and the junction held 13 bases outside the gene matches. CDR3 in amino acids: CASLGTSGYQGNEQFF. The CDR3 nucleotides are TGTGCCAGCCTCGGGACTAGCGGCTATCAGGGGAATGAGCAGTTCTTC.

This clonotype was counted ten times or more. This rearrangement joins TRBV27 to TRBJ2-1; D is undetermined. The CDR3 spans 13 residues. Trimming stripped 9 bases from V and 0 bases from J, with 9 bases between. Germline CDR1 reads MNHEY; CDR2 reads SMNVEV (reference sequence). CDR3 in DNA: TGTGCCAGTTTCGGAGACTCCTACAATGAGCAGTTCTTC. It translates to CASFGDSYNEQFF.

As for this clonotype: Relative to the germline gene, one junction end is altered; a read error may explain this. The chain has TRBV5-1 and TRBJ2-1, with 10 bases that match TRBD2. The CDR3 is 15 residues long. CDR1 is SGHRS, CDR2 YFSETQ, per germline. CDR3 region: CVSSLVASGSNEQFF. The CDR3 DNA sequence: TGCGTCAGCAGCTTGGTAGCTAGCGGGAGTAATGAGCAGTTCTTC.

The chain employs TRBV30 and TRBJ2-1; TRBD1 aligns across 7 bases. The germline CDR1 and CDR2 sequences are GTSNPN and SVGIG (reference sequence). The CDR3 has 15 residues. Trimming took 7 bases from V and 5 from J; bases not matched to a gene: 14. Written as DNA, the CDR3 is TGTGCCTCGACCTTTCCCGGGACAGCACACAATGAGCAGTTCTTC. It translates to CASTFPGTAHNEQFF.

This clonotype has ten or more counts. The chain links TRBV5-5 to TRBJ2-1; D is unclear. CDR3 length: 13 amino acids. Trimming shortened V by 2 bases and J by 6 bases, and 9 bases separated the two germline ends. CDR1 SGHKS and CDR2 YYEKEE come from the germline V gene (reference sequence). CDR3 loop: CASSLSTRNEQFF. CDR3 coding DNA: TGTGCCAGCAGCTTAAGCACCCGCAATGAGCAGTTCTTC.

This clonotype was seen many times. The chain joins TRBV4-3 to TRBJ1-4; D call uncertain. Germline lookup yields CDR1 LGHNA and CDR2 YSLEER. Trimming removed 1 base from V and 8 bases from J, with 17 bases in between. CDR3 length: 16 amino acids. The chain's CDR3 is CASSQGRPETGEKLFF. In DNA form, the CDR3 reads TGCGCCAGCAGCCAAGGGCGGCCAGAGACGGGGGAAAAACTGTTTTTT.

This clonotype appeared a single time. A much bigger clone sits one base away, suggesting this may be a read error. This chain joins TRBV7-8 and TRBJ2-1, with 9 bases lining up with TRBD1. The germline V gene has CDR1 SGHVS and CDR2 FQNEAQ. This CDR3 contains 16 residues. In nucleotides, the CDR3 is TGTGCCAACAGCCGGACAGGGGACTGGATATTCAATGAGCAGTTCTTC. Protein sequence: CANSRTGDWIFNEQFF.

In its sample, this clonotype was seen a few times. This chain uses TRBV29-1 with TRBJ2-3; 7 bases fit TRBD1. The CDR3 is 16 residues long. CDR1 SQVTM and CDR2 ANQGSEA come from the germline V gene. After removal of 3 bases from V and 2 bases from J, the junction contained 11 bases not matched to a gene. The CDR3 here is CSVDRDSHFYTDTQYF. CDR3 coding DNA: TGCAGCGTTGACCGGGACAGCCACTTTTACACAGATACGCAGTATTTT.

The chain is built from TRBV2 and TRBJ2-3; D is possibly TRBD1 or TRBD2 (5 bases each). Trimming stripped 2 bases from V and 0 bases from J, with 12 bases between. CDR1 SNHLY and CDR2 FYNNEI come from the germline V gene. The CDR3 totals 16 residues. CDR3 amino acids: CASSERGRTSTDTQYF. The CDR3 DNA reads TGTGCCAGCAGTGAAAGGGGACGTACTAGCACAGATACGCAGTATTTT.

In this sample, this clonotype turned up many times. The chain recombines TRBV20-1 with TRBJ2-1; 7 bases align to TRBD2. The J call could be wrong; TRBJ2-5 is a better fit for the DNA end. The CDR3 contains 13 residues. Germline lookup yields CDR1 DFQATT and CDR2 SNEGSKA (reference sequence). The CDR3 DNA reads TGCAGTGCCCCGACTAGCCCACAAGAGACCCAGTACTTC. Its translation: CSAPTSPQETQYF.

The chain employs TRBV19 and TRBJ2-6, with a possible D match to TRBD2 (6 bases). Germline V CDR1 and CDR2: LNHDA, SQIVND (reference sequence). V was cut by 4 bases and J by 0 bases, with 16 bases left in between. The CDR3 is made up of 18 amino acids. For the CDR3, the DNA is TGTGCCAGTAGTAGTCCGGGAGAAATTTCCTCTGGGGCCAACGTCCTGACTTTC. This gives the protein CASSSPGEISSGANVLTF.

This clonotype was recorded at least ten times. J is TRBJ2-7 and V is TRBV5-1; TRBD1 matches 9 bases. V dropped 4 bases and J dropped 2; count of bases not matched to a gene: 7. Germline V gives CDR1 SGHRS, CDR2 YFSETQ. This CDR3 has 15 amino acids. CDR3 in amino acids: CASSLGDRDAYEQYF. CDR3 coding DNA: TGCGCCAGCAGCCTCGGGGACAGGGACGCCTACGAGCAGTACTTC.

Points on this clonotype: Given a much more abundant clone one base away, this may be a read error. This chain uses TRBV30 with TRBJ2-4; D remains unclear. This CDR3 is built from 12 residues. The germline V gene has CDR1 GTSNPN and CDR2 SVGIG (reference sequence). CDR3 in DNA: TGTGCCTGGAGGGATTCGGAAAACATTCCGTACTTC. This sequence encodes CAWRDSENIPYF.

In DNA form, the CDR3 reads TGTGCCACCAGCAGAGATCGGGCTAACTATGGCTACACCTTC. Translated: CATSRDRANYGYTF. This chain connects TRBV15 to TRBJ1-2, with D uncertain. The germline V gene encodes CDR1 LNHNV and CDR2 YYDKDF (reference sequence). The CDR3 consists of 14 residues. Deletions cut 0 bases from V and 0 bases from J, with 5 bases between.

This clonotype has just a few counts. This rearrangement joins TRBV30 to TRBJ2-5; D is possibly TRBD2 (6 bases). This CDR3 is 14 amino acids long. The V and J ends lost 5 bases and 6 bases respectively, with 19 bases between them. The germline gives CDR1 GTSNPN, CDR2 SVGIG (reference sequence). In DNA form, the CDR3 reads TGTGCCTGGTCTCCGGTAGGGAGGTCAAAGACCCAGTACTTC. It yields the protein CAWSPVGRSKTQYF.

With respect to this clonotype: With a much larger clone just one base away, this may be a read error. The genes are TRBV28 and TRBJ1-2, with TRBD1 as a possible D gene (6 bases). Germline V gives CDR1 MDHEN, CDR2 SYDVKM. The CDR3 runs to 15 residues. CDR3 loop: CAGSLPFQGRYGYTF. In nucleotides, the CDR3 is TGTGCCGGCAGTTTACCGTTTCAGGGGCGCTATGGCTACACCTTC.

This clonotype has ten or more counts. The chain recombines TRBV27 with TRBJ2-1; 10 bases agree with TRBD1. The CDR3 sequence is 19 residues long. V shed 0 bases, J shed 4 bases, and the junction held 12 bases outside the gene matches. In germline, CDR1 is MNHEY, CDR2 SMNVEV (reference sequence). The CDR3, as DNA: TGTGCCAGCAGTTTATCTGCCTGGTGGGGACAGGGGATATACAATGAGCAGTTCTTC. Translation gives CASSLSAWWGQGIYNEQFF.

This clonotype came up once. J is TRBJ2-7 and V is TRBV5-6; the D gene is possibly TRBD1 (6 bases). V gave up 10 bases and J gave up 7 bases, with 18 bases separating them. The CDR3 runs 12 residues. In germline, CDR1 is SGHDT, CDR2 YYEEEE. As DNA, the CDR3 is TGTGCCGGGGGACACCACGACAATGAGCAGTACTTC. Protein sequence: CAGGHHDNEQYF.